This T cell receptor (beta chain) was recovered during a study of vaccination effects on CD4 cells after COVID-19. Sequencing used immunoSEQ multiplex PCR; TCRdb keeps in-frame clones, though not all of them. Of roughly 50,000 clones in the sample, 60% to 80% were seen once. This CDR3 contains 15 residues. The V gene lost 6 bases and the J gene lost 2 bases, with 14 bases spanning the gap. Germline CDR1 SGHTA, CDR2 FQGNSA. The table lists this clone with a count of one. Its antigen is as yet unknown. Before sequencing took place, the ViraFEST assay used viral peptide pools to expand antigen-specific CD4+ T cells. The authors isolated CD4+ T cells after less than eleven days of culture. None of these healthy vaccinees had been infected with SARS-CoV-2 before vaccination. About 2.2 million PBMC per well were cultured with around 10 IU/ml IL-2 and approximately 9.1 ug/ml peptides. The authors replaced half the medium with IL-2 medium on days 3 and 7.

The specimen was CD4+ T cells from PBMCs cultured with HCoV-OC43 spike peptides, collected before COVID-19 vaccination. Subset noted: HCoV-OC43 spike overlapping peptide pool stimulation. This TCR was sampled from a human donor who received a COVID-19 vaccine. This chain uses TRBV7-2 with TRBJ2-1; D not resolved. DNA of the CDR3: TGTGCCAGCAGTACAGACTCCCTACCCTACAATGAGCAGTTCTTC. It codes for CASSTDSLPYNEQFF.